This T cell receptor (beta chain) originates from a study of T cell repertoires in cytomegalovirus infection. At the level of the study: In the study, CMV epitopes included recently identified HLA-C-restricted and well-studied HLA-B-restricted ones. Public TCR beta signatures provided an indication of both CMV infection and a matching HLA type.

The CDR3 spans 15 residues. J was trimmed by 6 bases and V by 6 bases; bases with no gene match: 6. Germline-derived CDR1 and CDR2 are MNHEY and SVGAGI. A few counts support this clonotype. Its antigen remains unknown. Study observations and caveats: CMV-specific HLA-C-restricted TCR beta clonotypes dominated the ex vivo response.

Each CDR3 protein is one row after TCRdb ran MiXCR on the reads. Here the sample spans 95,000 to 120,000 distinct CDR3 sequences, about 33% being singletons. The chain joins TRBV6-5 to TRBJ2-1; 12 bases align to TRBD2. This specimen was CD8+ T cells from cultured PBMCs, taken from culture after CMV antigen stimulation. The sequence was obtained from a human donor in good health (CMV status not recorded). Some clones in this sample may be carry-over from other donors' samples. As DNA, the CDR3 is TGTGCCAGCAGGCTAGCGGGGGGGATTAGCAATGAGCAGTTCTTC. Protein: CASRLAGGISNEQFF.